The 20 T cell receptor beta chains below all came from one sample that was sequenced in a study of T cell repertoires in aging, cancer and after chemotherapy. Multiplex touch-down PCR with TRB-A/B primers amplified rearranged V-D-J TRB sequences. TCRdb fed the multiplex PCR reads into MiXCR, producing one record per CDR3 protein. The data show 1,500 to 2,000 distinct CDR3 sequences, 20% to 30% seen once. Peripheral blood genomic DNA, not sorted cells or RNA, was the template. What was sequenced was blood. The source of these receptors is a human donor with a solid tumor.

There are a few counts of this clonotype. This chain joins TRBV30 and TRBJ2-1; 7 nucleotides agree with TRBD2. With V trimmed by 7 bases and J by 9 bases, 15 bases remained unmatched. Looked up from germline, CDR1 is GTSNPN and CDR2 is SVGIG (reference sequence). CDR3 length: 14 residues. CDR3 nucleotides: TGTGCCTCGGGGGGATTGGGCCCAAATAGTGAGCAGTTCTTC. Translating it yields CASGGLGPNSEQFF.

The table lists this clonotype with a few counts. V gene TRBV20-1 combines with J gene TRBJ1-1; the D gene is possibly TRBD1 (6 bases). The V end lost 1 base, the J end lost 1 base, and 10 bases lay between the germline ends. Looked up from germline, CDR1 is DFQATT and CDR2 is SNEGSKA (reference sequence). This CDR3 has 14 residues. The CDR3 coding sequence is TGCAGTGCTAGAGGGGGGGCTTCGAACACTGAAGCTTTCTTT. As protein: CSARGGASNTEAFF.

Within the sample, this clonotype is large. The chain combines TRBV29-1 with TRBJ2-2; D possibly matches TRBD1 or TRBD2 (5 bases each). The germline V gene encodes CDR1 SQVTM and CDR2 ANQGSEA. Trimming shortened V by 3 bases and J by 1 base, and 9 bases separated the two germline ends. This CDR3 is built from 14 residues. The CDR3 coding sequence is TGCAGCGTTGAGGGGACGGTGAACACCGGGGAGCTGTTTTTT. The encoded protein is CSVEGTVNTGELFF.

This chain links TRBV18 with TRBJ1-1; maybe TRBD1 (5 bases). The germline V gene has CDR1 KGHSH and CDR2 LQKENI. This CDR3 contains 15 residues. The V gene lost 3 bases and the J gene lost 0 bases, with 11 bases spanning the gap. In DNA form, the CDR3 reads TGTGCCAGCTCACCCCAGGGTCCGATGAACACTGAAGCTTTCTTT. Protein sequence: CASSPQGPMNTEAFF.

This clonotype appeared a few times. This chain uses TRBV6-6 with TRBJ2-5, with 7 bases fitting TRBD1. Germline loops: CDR1 MNHNY, CDR2 SVGAGI (reference sequence). V lost 8 bases to trimming and J lost 5 bases; unmatched junction nucleotides: 8. There are 13 residues in the CDR3. The CDR3 nucleotides are TGTGCCAGCTCCTACAGGGGCGAGGAGACCCAGTACTTC. Protein sequence: CASSYRGEETQYF.

This clonotype is labeled medium-sized (0.01 to 0.1%). The V call is TRBV6-1, the J call TRBJ1-5; unclear D gene. The V gene lost 5 bases and the J gene lost 6 bases, with 11 bases spanning the gap. This CDR3 is built from 13 residues. Germline CDR1 reads MNHNS; CDR2 reads SASEGT. The CDR3 region has the DNA TGTGCCAGCAGTACTACCCTGAGTCAGCCCCAGCATTTT. Its protein is CASSTTLSQPQHF.

The sample holds a few counts of this clonotype. The chain employs TRBV25-1 and TRBJ2-5; 10 bases agree with TRBD1. From germline, CDR1 is MGHDK and CDR2 SYGVNS. V shed 6 bases and J 1 base; nucleotides not matched to a gene: 5. The CDR3 is 15 amino acids. The CDR3 DNA sequence: TGTGCCAGCAGGAGGACAGGGGGAGGCCAAGAGACCCAGTACTTC. This translates into CASRRTGGGQETQYF.

This clonotype was seen only a few times. The chain recombines TRBV7-9 with TRBJ1-5, with D tentatively TRBD1 (6 bases). V lost 4 bases to trimming and J lost 5 bases, with 9 bases between them. CDR1 SEHNR and CDR2 FQNEAQ come from the germline V gene (reference sequence). The CDR3 is made up of 13 amino acids. As DNA, the CDR3 is TGTGCCAGCAGCTCGACAGGAGATCAGCCCCAGCATTTT. It is translated as CASSSTGDQPQHF.

This clonotype is large (0.1 to 1%). The rearrangement links TRBV11-3 to TRBJ1-2; no clear D gene. The CDR3 spans 14 residues. The germline V gene encodes CDR1 SGHNT and CDR2 YENEEA. The V end was cut by 5 bases, the J end by 2 bases, with 12 bases between. The CDR3 is CASSRTGRNYGYTF. The CDR3, as DNA: TGTGCCAGCAGCCGTACCGGACGGAACTATGGCTACACCTTC.

This clonotype was counted a few times. The chain employs TRBV11-2 and TRBJ1-2; 8 bases fit TRBD1. V was pared by 5 bases and J by 6 bases, with 11 bases of the junction left unmatched. This CDR3 has 15 residues. The germline CDR1 and CDR2 sequences are SGHAT and FQNNGV. DNA for the CDR3: TGTGCCAGCAGCCCAGGACAGGGTGGACTGGATGGCTACACCTTC. Protein: CASSPGQGGLDGYTF.

This clonotype was detected a few times. J is TRBJ1-6 and V is TRBV7-9; no clear D. Germline CDR1 SEHNR, CDR2 FQNEAQ (reference sequence). V was shortened by 1 base and J by 11 bases, with 6 bases between the two germline ends. The CDR3 contains 12 residues. The CDR3 sequence: CASSLELTPLHF. The CDR3 DNA follows: TGTGCCAGCAGCTTAGAGCTGACACCCCTCCACTTT.

This clonotype was detected a few times. The chain combines TRBV12-3 or TRBV12-4 with TRBJ1-2; D might be TRBD1 (5 bases). CDR3 size: 15 residues. Trimming cost V 5 bases and J 1 base, with 14 bases left between them. CDR3 sequence: CASSPGQGDNYGYTF. The DNA of the CDR3 is TGTGCCAGCAGTCCCGGACAAGGGGATAACTATGGCTACACCTTC.

The chain has TRBV28 and TRBJ1-1; TRBD1 aligns across 7 bases. This CDR3 has 16 amino acids. Germline V gene lookup returns CDR1 MDHEN and CDR2 SYDVKM. The V gene end was trimmed by 3 bases and the J gene end by 1 base; junction bases not matched to a gene: 8. CDR3 nucleotide sequence: TGTGCCAGCAGTTTCCCCGGACAGGTTTGGAACACTGAAGCTTTCTTT. This gives the protein CASSFPGQVWNTEAFF.

Worth noting for this clonotype: The junction departs from the called germline gene at one end, perhaps through a read error. The J gene is TRBJ2-3, the V gene TRBV20-1, with D possibly matching TRBD2 (7 bases). The CDR3 runs to 14 residues. Germline values: CDR1 DFQATT, CDR2 SNEGSKA (reference sequence). The CDR3 region is CSARGGRGSDTHYF. The CDR3 DNA is TGCAGTGCTAGAGGGGGGCGGGGGTCAGATACGCATTATTTT.

This clonotype was seen only a few times. V usage is TRBV20-1 and J usage is TRBJ1-2, with a possible D match to TRBD1 (6 bases). Per germline, CDR1 DFQATT and CDR2 SNEGSKA (reference sequence). V lost 6 bases to trimming and J lost 2 bases, with 13 bases between them. The CDR3 runs 13 residues. The CDR3 coding sequence is TGCAGTGCGGAAAACAGGGACAACTATGGCTACACCTTC. Its translation: CSAENRDNYGYTF.

This clonotype is termed large. The CDR3 DNA reads as TGCAGCGCACAGGGTACTGGGGCCAACGTCCTGACTTTC. The encoded protein is CSAQGTGANVLTF. This chain uses TRBV29-1 with TRBJ2-6; possibly TRBD1 for D (6 bases). V was shortened by 7 bases and J by 2 bases, with 9 bases between the two germline ends. Germline V lookup: CDR1 SQVTM, CDR2 ANQGSEA. CDR3 length equals 13 residues. The full variable domain, completed using reference TRBV29-1 and TRBJ2-6, is SAVISQKPSRDICQRGTSLTIQCQVDSQVTMMFWYRQQPGQSLTLIATANQGSEATYESGFVIDKFPISRPNLTFSTLTVSNMSPEDSSIYLCSAQGTGANVLTFGAGSRLTVL.

This sequence joins TRBV9 and TRBJ2-5, with 8 positions matching TRBD2. Germline CDR1 and CDR2: SGDLS and YYNGEE. J lost 7 bases, V lost 0 bases, and 8 bases had no gene match. The CDR3 spans 15 residues. The CDR3 sequence is CASSVVERGLGTQYF. The CDR3, as DNA: TGTGCCAGCAGCGTAGTAGAGCGGGGGCTAGGGACCCAGTACTTC.

The CDR3 sequence: CASQNEDYTDTQYF. CDR3 nucleotides: TGTGCCAGCCAGAATGAGGATTACACAGATACGCAGTATTTT. The rearrangement uses TRBV7-9 and TRBJ2-3; no firm D call. The CDR3 runs to 14 residues. Germline V CDR1 and CDR2: SEHNR, FQNEAQ (reference sequence). Trimming shortened V by 8 bases and J by 2 bases, and 14 bases separated the two germline ends.

In the case of this clonotype: Being one base from a much bigger clone, this may be a read error. V gene TRBV5-6 combines with J gene TRBJ2-7; 8 bases map to TRBD2. CDR1 SGHDT and CDR2 YYEEEE come from the germline V gene. CDR3 length equals 13 residues. The CDR3 region has the DNA TGTGCCAACAGCGACGGGGGGGACGACGAGCAGTACTTC. It is translated as CANSDGGDDEQYF. Drawing the rest from reference TRBV5-6 and TRBJ2-7, the complete variable domain is DAGVTQSPTHLIKTRGQQVTLRCSPKSGHDTVSWYQQALGQGPQFIFQYYEEEERQRGNFPDRFSGHQFPNYSSELNVNALLLGDSALYLCANSDGGDDEQYFGPGTRLTVT.

This clonotype was found once. The rearrangement joins TRBV11-1 to TRBJ2-1, with TRBD2 matching over 10 bases. The length of the CDR3 is 15 residues. The germline gives CDR1 SGHAT, CDR2 FQDESV (reference sequence). Germline trimming cut 5 bases from V and 5 bases from J; bases unmatched to any gene: 6. The CDR3 reads CASSEGLALNNEQFF. CDR3 DNA: TGTGCCAGCAGCGAGGGACTAGCGCTAAACAATGAGCAGTTCTTC.